Here is one T cell receptor beta chain with its context. The target antigen is unknown. The PCR had 60 Vbeta and 13 Jbeta primers. Profiled with immunoSEQ multiplex PCR; TCRdb holds only in-frame clones, not every one. The sample holds about 120,000 clones, around 77% seen once. The sample comes from a study of cytomegalovirus exposure and HLA in healthy donors. The study, taken as a whole, reports: Near-uniform donor sequencing depth was presumed by presence/absence analyses. HLA-A and HLA-B allele assignments for most subjects were reportedly predicted accurately using TCR beta sequences. Cytomegalovirus status was reportedly diagnosed by the classifier with high specificity and sensitivity. CMV antigen specificity of three CMV-associated chains was confirmed in vitro.

From germline, CDR1 is MNHEY and CDR2 SVGAGI. The CDR3 sequence is 13 residues long. The ends were cut back, 2 bases at V and 11 bases at J, with 15 bases in the middle. The chain recombines TRBV6-5 with TRBJ1-1; D is perhaps TRBD1 (5 bases). The origin of this receptor is a male donor in good health and CMV-seropositive. Sequencing was carried out using PBMCs. Here the CDR3 reads CASSYQTGGDAFF. CDR3 bases: TGTGCCAGCAGTTACCAAACCGGGGGTGATGCTTTCTTT.